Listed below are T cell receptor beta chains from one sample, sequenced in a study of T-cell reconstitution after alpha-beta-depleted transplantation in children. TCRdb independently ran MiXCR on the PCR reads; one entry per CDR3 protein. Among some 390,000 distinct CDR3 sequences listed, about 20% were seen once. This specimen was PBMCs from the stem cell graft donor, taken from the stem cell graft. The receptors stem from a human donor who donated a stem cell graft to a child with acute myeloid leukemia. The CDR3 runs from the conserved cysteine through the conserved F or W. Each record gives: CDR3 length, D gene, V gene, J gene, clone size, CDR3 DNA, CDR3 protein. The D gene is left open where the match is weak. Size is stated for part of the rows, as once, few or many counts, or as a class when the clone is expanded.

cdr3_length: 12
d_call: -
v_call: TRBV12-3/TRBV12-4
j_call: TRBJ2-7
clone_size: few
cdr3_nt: TGTGCCAGCAGTTCGGAGGCCTACGAGCAGTACTTC
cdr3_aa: CASSSEAYEQYF

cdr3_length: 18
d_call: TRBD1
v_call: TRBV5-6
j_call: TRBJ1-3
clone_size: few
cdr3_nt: TGTGCCAGCAGCCCGCGTGGGACAGGGGGCTTATCTGGAAACACCATATATTTT
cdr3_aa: CASSPRGTGGLSGNTIYF

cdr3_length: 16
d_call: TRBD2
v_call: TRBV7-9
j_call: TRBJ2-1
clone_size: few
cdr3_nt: TGTGCCAGCAGCCTCCCAAGCGGGGTAGGCTACAATGAGCAGTTCTTC
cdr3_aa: CASSLPSGVGYNEQFF

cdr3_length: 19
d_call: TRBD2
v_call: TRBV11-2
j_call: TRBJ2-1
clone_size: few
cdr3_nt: TGTGCCAGCAGCGAAAATCCGGGACTAGCGGGAGGCCAATACAATGAGCAGTTCTTC
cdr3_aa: CASSENPGLAGGQYNEQFF

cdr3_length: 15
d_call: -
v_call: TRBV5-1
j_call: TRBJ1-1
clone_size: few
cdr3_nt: TGCGCCAGCAGCTTGGGTGGACAGAACCAAGATGAAGCTTTCTTT
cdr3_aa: CASSLGGQNQDEAFF

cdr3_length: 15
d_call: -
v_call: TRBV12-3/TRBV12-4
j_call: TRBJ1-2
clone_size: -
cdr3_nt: TGTGCCAGCAGACCCAAGGGCTTTCCTAACTATGGCTACACCTTC
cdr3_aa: CASRPKGFPNYGYTF

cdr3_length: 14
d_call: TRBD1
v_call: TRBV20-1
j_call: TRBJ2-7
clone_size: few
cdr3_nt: TGCAGTGCCAGAGGGGACAGGGTTTCCTACGAGCAGTACTTC
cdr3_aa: CSARGDRVSYEQYF

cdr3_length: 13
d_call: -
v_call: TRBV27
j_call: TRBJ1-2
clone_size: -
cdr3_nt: TGTGCCAGCACAAACGGGAGGAGGAAGAGCTACACCTTC
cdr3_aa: CASTNGRRKSYTF

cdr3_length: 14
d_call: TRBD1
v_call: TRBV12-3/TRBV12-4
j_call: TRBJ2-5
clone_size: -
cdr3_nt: TGTGCCAGCACCGTAGACAGGGCCCAAGAGACCCAGTACTTC
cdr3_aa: CASTVDRAQETQYF

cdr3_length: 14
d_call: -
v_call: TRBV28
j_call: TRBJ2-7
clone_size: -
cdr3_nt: TGTGCCAGCAGAACCGGGCGGCGCTCCTACGAGCAGTACTTC
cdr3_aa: CASRTGRRSYEQYF

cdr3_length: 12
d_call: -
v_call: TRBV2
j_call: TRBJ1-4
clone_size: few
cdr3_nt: TGTGCCAGCAGTGGGAGTAATGAAAAACTGTTTTTT
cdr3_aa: CASSGSNEKLFF

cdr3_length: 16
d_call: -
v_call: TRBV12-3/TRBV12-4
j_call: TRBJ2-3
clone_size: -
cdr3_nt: TGTGCCAGCGGTGGGGCCTCACAGGGTTTTCGAAATACGCAGTATTTT
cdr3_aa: CASGGASQGFRNTQYF

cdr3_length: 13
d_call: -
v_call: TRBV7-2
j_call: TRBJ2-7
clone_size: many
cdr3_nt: TGTGCCAGCAGTCTAGAAGGGCTGTACGAGCAGTACTTC
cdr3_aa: CASSLEGLYEQYF

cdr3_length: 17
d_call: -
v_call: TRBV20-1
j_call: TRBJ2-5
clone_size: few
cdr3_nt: TGCAGTGCTAGAGATATCCCTTGGGAGCGGGTAGGAGAGACCCAGTACTTC
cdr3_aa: CSARDIPWERVGETQYF

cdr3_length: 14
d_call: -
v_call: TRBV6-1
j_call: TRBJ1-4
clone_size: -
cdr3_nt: TGTACCAGCAGTCCTACCCGGTCCAATGAAAAACTGTTTTTT
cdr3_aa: CTSSPTRSNEKLFF

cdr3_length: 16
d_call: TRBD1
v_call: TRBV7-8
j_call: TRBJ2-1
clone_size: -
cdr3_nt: TGTGCCAGCAGCTTAATGGGACAGACATCCTACAATGAGCAGTTCTTC
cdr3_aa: CASSLMGQTSYNEQFF

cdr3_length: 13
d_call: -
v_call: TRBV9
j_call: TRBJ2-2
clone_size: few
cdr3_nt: TGTGCCAGCAGCGACCGCACCACCGGGGAGCTGTTTTTT
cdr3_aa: CASSDRTTGELFF

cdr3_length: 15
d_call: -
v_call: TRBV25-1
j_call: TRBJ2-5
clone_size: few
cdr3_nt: TGTGCCAGCACCCCAAGGAGGGGGACCCAAGAGACCCAGTACTTC
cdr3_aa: CASTPRRGTQETQYF

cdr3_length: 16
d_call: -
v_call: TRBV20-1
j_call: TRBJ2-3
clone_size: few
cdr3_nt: TGCAGTGCTAGAGATCCGGGTAGGGGTGGCACAGATACGCAGTATTTT
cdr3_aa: CSARDPGRGGTDTQYF

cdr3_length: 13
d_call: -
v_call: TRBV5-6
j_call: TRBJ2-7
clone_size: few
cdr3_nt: TGTGCCAGCAGCATGGGACTGTCCTACGAGCAGTACTTC
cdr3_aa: CASSMGLSYEQYF

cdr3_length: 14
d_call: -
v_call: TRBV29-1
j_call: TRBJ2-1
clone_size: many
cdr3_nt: TGCAGCGCCGACAGGGGAGGGGCTAACAATGAGCAGTTCTTC
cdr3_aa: CSADRGGANNEQFF

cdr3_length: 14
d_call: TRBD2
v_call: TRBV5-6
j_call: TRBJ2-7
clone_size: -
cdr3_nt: TGTGCCAGCAGGTCCGGGACTAGCAACTACGAGCAGTACTTC
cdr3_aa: CASRSGTSNYEQYF